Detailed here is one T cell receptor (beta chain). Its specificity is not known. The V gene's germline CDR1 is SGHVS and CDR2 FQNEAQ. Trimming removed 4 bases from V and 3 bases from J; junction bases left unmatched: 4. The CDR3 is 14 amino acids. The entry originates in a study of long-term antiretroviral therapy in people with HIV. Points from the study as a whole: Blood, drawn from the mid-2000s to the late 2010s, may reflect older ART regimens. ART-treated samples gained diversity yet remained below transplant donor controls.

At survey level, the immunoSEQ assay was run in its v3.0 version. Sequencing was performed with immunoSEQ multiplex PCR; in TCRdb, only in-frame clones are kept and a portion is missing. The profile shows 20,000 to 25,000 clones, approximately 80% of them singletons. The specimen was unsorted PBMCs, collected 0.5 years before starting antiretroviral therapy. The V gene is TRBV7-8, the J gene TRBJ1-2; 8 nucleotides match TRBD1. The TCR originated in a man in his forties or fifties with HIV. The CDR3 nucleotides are TGTGCCAGCAGCTCCCCGGACAGGGACTATGGCTACACCTTC. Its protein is CASSSPDRDYGYTF.